The 18 T cell receptor beta chains below come from one sample, sequenced in a study of T-cell reconstitution after alpha-beta-depleted transplantation in children. Unique molecular identifiers were incorporated during preparation of the TCRbeta library. TCRdb independently ran MiXCR on the PCR reads; one entry per CDR3 protein. This table has 800,000 to 1,000,000 distinct CDR3 sequences, under 30% appearing once. This sample comprised PBMCs, mostly from graft donor cells, obtained 360 days after TCRalphabeta/CD19-depleted stem cell transplant. The receptors derive from a boy under two years old who had a stem cell transplant for SCID, so the T cells may come from the graft donor.

The table lists this clonotype with a few counts. The rearrangement links TRBV29-1 to TRBJ2-3, with TRBD2 matching 14 bases. The CDR3 is 16 amino acids. V shed 4 bases, J shed 2 bases, and the junction held 5 bases outside the gene matches. The germline V gene has CDR1 SQVTM and CDR2 ANQGSEA. CDR3 loop: CSVGGTSGGYTDTQYF. The CDR3, as DNA: TGCAGCGTTGGTGGGACTAGCGGGGGTTACACAGATACGCAGTATTTT.

The chain uses TRBV12-3 or TRBV12-4 and TRBJ1-2; D is perhaps TRBD1 (5 bases). Trimming cost V 7 bases and J 7 bases, with 13 bases left between them. This CDR3 comprises 12 residues. CDR3 sequence (DNA): TGTGCCAGCACCCTGGGGGTGGGTGGCTACACCTTC. Translating gives CASTLGVGGYTF.

Worth noting for this clonotype: The junction departs from germline at one end; a sequencing error may be responsible. The rearrangement joins TRBV5-1 to TRBJ1-1, with TRBD1 matching 8 bases. The CDR3 consists of 15 residues. CDR1 SGHRS and CDR2 YFSETQ come from the germline V gene. CDR3 amino acids: CASSLADRANTEAFF. The CDR3 DNA is TGTGCCAGCAGTTTGGCGGACAGGGCCAACACTGAAGCTTTCTTT.

The chain links TRBV7-9 to TRBJ2-7, with TRBD2 matching 7 bases. V lost 1 base, J lost 4 bases, and 10 bases stayed unmatched. The germline V gene encodes CDR1 SEHNR and CDR2 FQNEAQ (reference sequence). The CDR3 totals 16 residues. In DNA form, the CDR3 reads TGTGCCAGCAGCTTAGGACCGCTACCGGGGGGATACGAGCAGTACTTC. Its protein is CASSLGPLPGGYEQYF. The full variable domain, its missing parts supplied by reference TRBV7-9 and TRBJ2-7, is DTGVSQNPRHKITKRGQNVTFRCDPISEHNRLYWYRQTLGQGPEFLTYFQNEAQLEKSRLLSDRFSAERPKGSFSTLEIQRTEQGDSAMYLCASSLGPLPGGYEQYFGPGTRLTVT.

Only a few counts were recorded for this clonotype. The chain employs TRBV10-3 and TRBJ2-2; no clear D. The germline V gene has CDR1 ENHRY and CDR2 SYGVKD. The V and J ends lost 4 bases and 6 bases respectively, with 9 bases between them. The CDR3 consists of 13 residues. The CDR3 sequence is CAISAVGAGELFF. The CDR3 DNA reads TGTGCCATCAGTGCCGTTGGTGCCGGGGAGCTGTTTTTT.

A single count supports this clonotype. DNA of the CDR3: TGCGCCAGCAGCTTGGCGGGGACTTCCGGCAGCTCTGGGGCCAACGTCCTGACTTTC. Translated, it gives CASSLAGTSGSSGANVLTF. The chain recombines TRBV5-1 with TRBJ2-6, with D possibly being TRBD2 (6 bases). Between the trimmed V and J ends, which lost 0 bases and 0 bases, there was a span of 16 bases. This CDR3 is 19 amino acids long. Germline V gene sequence: CDR1 SGHRS, CDR2 YFSETQ.

This clonotype was picked up a small number of times. A read error may account for a junction end that differs from germline. The chain is built from TRBV19 and TRBJ2-1; D might be TRBD1 (7 bases). The CDR3 covers 14 residues. Germline-derived CDR1 and CDR2 are LNHDA and SQIVND (reference sequence). CDR3 bases: TGTGCCAGTAGATCAGGGGGGTCAGTCGCCCCCGCTATCTTC. Protein: CASRSGGSVAPAIF.

V and J are TRBV11-1 and TRBJ2-2; 8 nucleotides match TRBD1. This CDR3 is 18 amino acids long. V was pared by 5 bases and J by 0 bases, with 11 bases of the junction left unmatched. Germline CDR1 reads SGHAT; CDR2 reads FQDESV (reference sequence). CDR3 in amino acids: CASSLEPAGGPNTGELFF. The CDR3 bases are TGTGCCAGCAGCCTTGAGCCGGCAGGGGGCCCGAACACCGGGGAGCTGTTTTTT.

The V call is TRBV4-1, the J call TRBJ2-1; 9 bases match TRBD2. CDR3 length: 16 amino acids. V was pared by 0 bases and J by 9 bases, with 9 bases of the junction left unmatched. Germline CDR1 reads MGHRA; CDR2 reads YSYEKL. For the CDR3, the DNA is TGCGCCAGCAGCCAAGATGGCGGGGGGGCATATAGTGAGCAGTTCTTC. This gives the protein CASSQDGGGAYSEQFF.

The rearrangement joins TRBV10-3 to TRBJ2-7, with D possibly being TRBD1 or TRBD2 (5 bases each). The ends were cut back, 8 bases at V and 6 bases at J, with 17 bases in the middle. Per the germline V gene, CDR1 is ENHRY and CDR2 is SYGVKD. CDR3 length equals 13 residues. CDR3 sequence (DNA): TGTGCCATCTGGAGTCCGGGGCTCGGCGAGCAGTACTTC. Translating gives CAIWSPGLGEQYF.

V and J are TRBV29-1 and TRBJ2-7, with D possibly matching TRBD2 (6 bases). CDR3 length equals 12 residues. V gave up 4 bases and J gave up 3 bases, with 10 bases separating them. The germline gives CDR1 SQVTM, CDR2 ANQGSEA. CDR3 sequence reads: CSVGRRGYEQYF. The CDR3 nucleotides read TGCAGCGTTGGGCGGCGGGGCTACGAGCAGTACTTC.

This clonotype was found a few times. The V and J genes are TRBV20-1 and TRBJ2-5, with TRBD2 identical over 9 bases. The CDR3 consists of 16 residues. Germline values: CDR1 DFQATT, CDR2 SNEGSKA (reference sequence). Germline trimming cut 3 bases from V and 5 bases from J; bases unmatched to any gene: 13. Written as DNA, the CDR3 is TGCAGTGCTAGTCCCCAGGCGGGGGGGCGGAGGGAGACCCAGTACTTC. Its translation is CSASPQAGGRRETQYF.

This chain uses TRBV7-6 with TRBJ2-5; D is possibly TRBD2 (5 bases). V was clipped by 2 bases and J by 3 bases, with 16 bases between them. The CDR3 totals 16 residues. Germline lookup yields CDR1 SGHVS and CDR2 FNYEAQ. The CDR3: CASSLNEGVFEETQYF. The CDR3 DNA sequence: TGTGCCAGCAGCTTAAACGAGGGAGTATTCGAAGAGACCCAGTACTTC.

The rearrangement uses TRBV18 and TRBJ2-7; 7 nucleotides align to TRBD1. The CDR3 loop spans 15 amino acids. Trimming removed 4 bases from V and 0 bases from J; junction bases left unmatched: 6. Germline values: CDR1 KGHSH, CDR2 LQKENI. CDR3 DNA: TGTGCCAGCTCACTGACAGGGATCGGCTCCTACGAGCAGTACTTC. The encoded protein is CASSLTGIGSYEQYF.

The J gene is TRBJ2-1, the V gene TRBV12-3 or TRBV12-4; 12 bases are a match to TRBD2. The CDR3 is 14 amino acids. Trimming took 8 bases from V and 4 from J; bases not matched to a gene: 3. Written as DNA, the CDR3 is TGTGCCAGCCGGCTAGCGGGGGGGTACAATGAGCAGTTCTTC. Its translation is CASRLAGGYNEQFF.

This chain uses TRBV29-1 with TRBJ2-1, with D uncertain. There are 10 residues in the CDR3. In germline, CDR1 is SQVTM, CDR2 ANQGSEA. V lost 3 bases to trimming and J lost 7 bases, with 4 bases between them. This chain's CDR3 is CSVEFNEQFF. Written as DNA, the CDR3 is TGCAGCGTTGAGTTTAATGAGCAGTTCTTC.

The chain is built from TRBV5-1 and TRBJ2-5; 9 bases fit TRBD2. Germline CDR1 SGHRS, CDR2 YFSETQ. V trimming: 1 base; J trimming: 5 bases; junction bases outside the gene matches: 18. CDR3 size: 19 residues. The CDR3 sequence: CASSLFTASGDLTGETQYF. In DNA, the CDR3 is TGCGCCAGCAGCTTGTTTACTGCTAGCGGGGACTTAACTGGGGAGACCCAGTACTTC.

The chain links TRBV25-1 to TRBJ1-3; no firm D call. CDR3 size: 17 residues. Looked up from germline, CDR1 is MGHDK and CDR2 is SYGVNS. V shed 3 bases and J shed 1 base, with 16 bases lying between them. CDR3 nucleotide sequence: TGTGCCAGCAGTGAGGGTGGTTGGGAAGGATCTGGAAACACCATATATTTT. Protein sequence: CASSEGGWEGSGNTIYF.